Below are 26 T cell receptor beta chains sequenced from a single sample in a study of blood T cells in healthy people across ages. For the second PCR, which ran for roughly 7 to 11 cycles, a sample-barcoded 5' primer and a J-beta primer mix were used. A single record per CDR3 protein comes from TCRdb applying MiXCR to the 5' RACE reads. The table has about 1,400,000 distinct CDR3 sequences, almost 60% seen once; the top ten hold approximately 7%. What was sequenced was blood. All receptors come from a man aged 18 to 35 in good health.

The chain couples TRBV6-5 to TRBJ2-1; 7 bases are a match to TRBD2. The CDR3 covers 16 residues. In germline, CDR1 is MNHEY, CDR2 SVGAGI. After removal of 4 bases from V and 5 bases from J, the junction contained 11 bases not matched to a gene. The CDR3 loop reads CASSSPARTRDNEQFF. The CDR3 bases are TGTGCCAGCAGTTCCCCGGCCCGGACTAGAGACAATGAGCAGTTCTTC.

This clonotype was counted once. The rearrangement joins TRBV7-9 to TRBJ2-7, with a tentative D call TRBD1 (6 bases). Germline CDR1 is SEHNR and CDR2 is FQNEAQ (reference sequence). The CDR3 is 13 residues long. Trimming took 4 bases from V and 1 from J, leaving 8 bases between them. In DNA, the CDR3 is TGTGCCAGCAGCTGCAGGGGATCCTACGAGCAGTACTTC. Encoded protein: CASSCRGSYEQYF.

The rearrangement uses TRBV6-5 and TRBJ2-3, with 10 nucleotides matching TRBD2. This CDR3 is 16 amino acids long. Germline V gene lookup returns CDR1 MNHEY and CDR2 SVGAGI. V was pared by 6 bases and J by 3 bases, with 9 bases of the junction left unmatched. CDR3 residues: CASSLLAGESTDTQYF. The CDR3 coding sequence is TGTGCCAGCAGCCTTCTAGCGGGAGAATCTACAGATACGCAGTATTTT.

V is TRBV7-2 and J is TRBJ1-4; tentatively, D is TRBD1 (6 bases). The CDR3 is 13 residues long. Germline V lookup: CDR1 SGHTA, CDR2 FQGNSA. The germline V and J ends were trimmed by 5 bases and 6 bases, with 10 bases remaining between them. CDR3 loop: CASSTGMDEKLFF. The CDR3 DNA follows: TGTGCCAGCAGCACAGGGATGGATGAAAAACTGTTTTTT.

The V gene is TRBV7-2, the J gene TRBJ2-3, with 9 positions matching TRBD1. Germline CDR1 is SGHTA and CDR2 is FQGNSA. There are 14 residues in the CDR3. The J segment lost 6 bases and the V segment lost 2 bases, leaving 3 bases of the junction unmatched. The CDR3 spells CASSLRQGGDTQYF. CDR3 bases: TGTGCCAGCAGCTTAAGACAGGGGGGGGATACGCAGTATTTT.

As to this clonotype: One end of the junction does not line up with germline, which may come from a read error. The chain recombines TRBV14 with TRBJ1-5, with D unclear. This CDR3 is built from 14 residues. Germline values: CDR1 SGHDN, CDR2 FVKESK. CDR3 coding DNA: TGCGCCAGCAGCCATTTGGGTGAGGGACAGCCCCAGCATTTT. It yields the protein CASSHLGEGQPQHF.

This clonotype was seen more than once but under ten times. The chain recombines TRBV5-6 with TRBJ2-3, with 8 bases identical to TRBD1. V lost 0 bases to trimming and J lost 6 bases; unmatched junction nucleotides: 9. CDR3 length: 16 amino acids. Germline CDR1 SGHDT, CDR2 YYEEEE. The CDR3 protein is CASSLADRGSVDTQYF. DNA for the CDR3: TGTGCCAGCAGCTTGGCCGACAGGGGAAGTGTGGATACGCAGTATTTT.

This clonotype turned up a few times. CDR3 sequence reads: CASSQSTGPVSYEQYF. CDR3 nucleotide sequence: TGTGCCAGCAGCCAGTCGACAGGGCCAGTATCCTACGAGCAGTACTTC. This rearrangement joins TRBV4-2 to TRBJ2-7, with 7 bases that match TRBD1. Germline CDR1 reads LGHNA; CDR2 reads YNFKEQ. The CDR3 loop spans 16 amino acids. With 3 bases clipped from V and 1 base from J, the junction kept 9 bases outside the gene matches.

This chain links TRBV24-1 with TRBJ1-3; D gene unclear. The CDR3 has 13 amino acids. The germline V and J ends were trimmed by 12 bases and 1 base, with 12 bases remaining between them. Germline V gene sequence: CDR1 KGHDR, CDR2 SFDVKD. The CDR3: CAATLGSGNTIYF. In DNA, the CDR3 is TGTGCCGCGACGTTGGGATCTGGAAACACCATATATTTT.

The chain carries TRBV10-3 and TRBJ2-2, with a possible D match to TRBD2 (6 bases). Germline CDR1 is ENHRY and CDR2 is SYGVKD. The ends were cut back, 10 bases at V and 5 bases at J, with 20 bases in the middle. The CDR3 is 15 amino acids. The CDR3 DNA sequence: TGTGCCACCATTGGCGAGGGGCGGGAAACCGGGGAGCTGTTTTTT. Translating it yields CATIGEGRETGELFF.

This clonotype was detected a few times. The rearrangement uses TRBV5-1 and TRBJ2-3; perhaps D is TRBD1 or TRBD2 (5 bases each). The ends were cut back, 3 bases at V and 3 bases at J, with 14 bases in the middle. Germline-derived CDR1 and CDR2 are SGHRS and YFSETQ. The CDR3 covers 15 residues. CDR3 residues: CASSSWGSGTDTQYF. CDR3 DNA sequence: TGCGCCAGCAGCTCCTGGGGGAGCGGTACAGATACGCAGTATTTT.

The V and J genes are TRBV10-3 and TRBJ2-1, with TRBD1 matching over 9 bases. The J call may be incorrect, as the DNA end agrees better with TRBJ2-7. The CDR3 has 15 residues. The germline CDR1 and CDR2 sequences are ENHRY and SYGVKD. CDR3 bases: TGTGCCATCAGATTGACAGGGGGAGGTCACAATGAGCAGTACTTC. Its translation is CAIRLTGGGHNEQYF.

The V gene is TRBV27, the J gene TRBJ2-1, with a weak D call TRBD2 (6 bases). The end of the DNA fits TRBJ2-7 better, so the J call may be wrong. The CDR3 covers 15 residues. CDR1 MNHEY and CDR2 SMNVEV come from the germline V gene (reference sequence). CDR3 coding DNA: TGTGCCAGCAGTTTCCTCGGGAGCTCCTACAATGAGCAGTACTTC. This sequence encodes CASSFLGSSYNEQYF.

This chain joins TRBV27 and TRBJ2-7, with D perhaps being TRBD1 or TRBD2 (5 bases each). V lost 6 bases and J 1 base, leaving 19 bases between the germline ends. There are 16 residues in the CDR3. Germline V gene sequence: CDR1 MNHEY, CDR2 SMNVEV (reference sequence). The DNA of the CDR3 is TGTGCCAGCAGCGGACAAGTCAGTACGGGGTCCTACGAGCAGTACTTC. This translates into CASSGQVSTGSYEQYF.

This clonotype was counted only a few times. The chain has TRBV6-2 or TRBV6-3 and TRBJ1-2; D gene unclear. Germline loops: CDR1 MNHEY, CDR2 SVGEGT. This CDR3 spans 11 amino acids. Trimming cost V 8 bases and J 1 base, with 5 bases left between them. CDR3 sequence: CASAVNYGYTF. The DNA for the CDR3 is TGTGCCAGCGCGGTTAACTATGGCTACACCTTC.

This clonotype was detected only a few times. The CDR3 bases are TGCAGCGTTGAAGTCGGCGTGTTGGAGACCCAGTACTTC. Translating it yields CSVEVGVLETQYF. The chain employs TRBV29-1 and TRBJ2-5, with D uncertain. The CDR3 totals 13 residues. Germline V gives CDR1 SQVTM, CDR2 ANQGSEA. V was cut by 1 base and J by 5 bases, with 11 bases left in between. The full variable domain, rest sourced from reference TRBV29-1 and TRBJ2-5, is SAVISQKPSRDICQRGTSLTIQCQVDSQVTMMFWYRQQPGQSLTLIATANQGSEATYESGFVIDKFPISRPNLTFSTLTVSNMSPEDSSIYLCSVEVGVLETQYFGPGTRLLVL.

The chain links TRBV27 to TRBJ1-1; D gene uncertain. The CDR3 is 16 amino acids. Germline V CDR1 and CDR2: MNHEY, SMNVEV (reference sequence). V was clipped by 0 bases and J by 2 bases, with 13 bases between them. The CDR3 region has the DNA TGTGCCAGCAGTTTATCTGGGGTTCCGGGTAACACTGAAGCTTTCTTT. It specifies CASSLSGVPGNTEAFF.

This clonotype was observed many times. The rearrangement joins TRBV20-1 to TRBJ2-7, with D maybe TRBD2 (6 bases). The CDR3 totals 11 residues. Trimming removed 0 bases at V and 6 bases at J, with 6 bases between. CDR1 and CDR2 from the germline V gene are DFQATT and SNEGSKA (reference sequence). CDR3: CSAREGGEQYF. CDR3 DNA sequence: TGCAGTGCTAGAGAGGGGGGCGAGCAGTACTTC.

The chain is built from TRBV20-1 and TRBJ2-2; D call uncertain. Trimming stripped 7 bases from V and 3 bases from J, with 9 bases between. This CDR3 region has 12 residues. Germline CDR1 is DFQATT and CDR2 is SNEGSKA (reference sequence). The CDR3 bases are TGCAGTGTCATCGCCGACACCGGGGAGCTGTTTTTT. Amino acids: CSVIADTGELFF.

V gene TRBV10-3 combines with J gene TRBJ2-2; D is tentatively TRBD1 or TRBD2 (6 bases each). The V end was cut by 10 bases, the J end by 0 bases, with 12 bases between. Per the germline V gene, CDR1 is ENHRY and CDR2 is SYGVKD. The CDR3 extends over 14 amino acids. CDR3 DNA sequence: TGTGCCAGCGAAGGGGGGACGAACACCGGGGAGCTGTTTTTT. Protein product: CASEGGTNTGELFF.

This rearrangement joins TRBV27 to TRBJ1-2, with D possibly matching TRBD1 (5 bases). This CDR3 has 14 amino acids. V was cut by 7 bases and J by 0 bases, with 12 bases left in between. CDR1 is MNHEY, CDR2 SMNVEV, per germline (reference sequence). The CDR3: CASTKLGANYGYTF. The CDR3 region has the DNA TGTGCCAGCACCAAGCTAGGGGCTAACTATGGCTACACCTTC.

The rearrangement links TRBV15 to TRBJ1-5, with a weak D call TRBD1 (6 bases). CDR3 length: 17 residues. Per the germline V gene, CDR1 is LNHNV and CDR2 is YYDKDF (reference sequence). V dropped 2 bases and J dropped 5 bases, with 19 bases sitting between them. The CDR3 loop is CATSRTPETGYYQPQHF. CDR3 DNA sequence: TGTGCCACCAGCAGAACCCCCGAGACAGGCTATTATCAGCCCCAGCATTTT.

The V and J genes are TRBV27 and TRBJ2-3; D call uncertain. The CDR3 loop spans 14 amino acids. Looked up from germline, CDR1 is MNHEY and CDR2 is SMNVEV (reference sequence). Between the trimmed V and J ends, which lost 6 bases and 11 bases, there was a span of 21 bases. This CDR3 reads CASSGAVPDGMQYF. CDR3 bases: TGTGCCAGCAGCGGAGCTGTCCCCGACGGAATGCAGTATTTT.

This clonotype is a singleton in its sample. The gene calls are TRBV13 and TRBJ1-1, with a weak D call TRBD1 (6 bases). Germline CDR1 and CDR2: PRHDT and FYEKMQ (reference sequence). The V gene lost 4 bases and the J gene lost 2 bases, with 11 bases spanning the gap. The CDR3 consists of 14 residues. The CDR3 nucleotides are TGTGCCAGCAGCTCCGGACAGAAAAACACTGAAGCTTTCTTT. Translated, it gives CASSSGQKNTEAFF.

The chain joins TRBV5-1 to TRBJ2-4, with 9 bases fitting TRBD1. The DNA end lines up better with TRBJ2-7; the J call may be wrong. The CDR3 runs to 16 residues. Germline V gene lookup returns CDR1 SGHRS and CDR2 YFSETQ. In nucleotides, the CDR3 is TGCGCCAGCAGCTTCTCACCGGGACAGGGCTACTACGAGCAGTACTTC. Translation gives CASSFSPGQGYYEQYF.

This clonotype has more than one count but fewer than ten. This rearrangement joins TRBV4-1 to TRBJ2-1; the match to TRBD2 covers 7 bases. The germline CDR1 and CDR2 sequences are MGHRA and YSYEKL. This CDR3 has 17 residues. The V and J ends lost 8 bases and 0 bases, in that order; junction bases with no gene match: 13. The CDR3 sequence is CASFPEAGFSSYNEQFF. The CDR3 region has the DNA TGCGCCAGCTTCCCCGAAGCGGGATTTAGCTCCTACAATGAGCAGTTCTTC.